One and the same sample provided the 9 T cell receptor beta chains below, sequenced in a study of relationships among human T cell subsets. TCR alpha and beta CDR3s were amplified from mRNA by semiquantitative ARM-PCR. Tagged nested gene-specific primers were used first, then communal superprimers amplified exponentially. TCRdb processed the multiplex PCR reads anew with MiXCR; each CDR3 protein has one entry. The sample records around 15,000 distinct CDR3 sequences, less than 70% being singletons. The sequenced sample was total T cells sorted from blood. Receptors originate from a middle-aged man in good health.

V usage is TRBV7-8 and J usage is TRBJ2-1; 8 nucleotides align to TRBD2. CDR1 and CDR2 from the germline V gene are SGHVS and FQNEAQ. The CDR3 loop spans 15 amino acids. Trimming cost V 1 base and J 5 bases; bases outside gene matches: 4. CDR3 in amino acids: CASSLVAGKNNEQFF. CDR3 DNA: TGTGCCAGCAGCTTAGTAGCGGGGAAAAACAATGAGCAGTTCTTC.

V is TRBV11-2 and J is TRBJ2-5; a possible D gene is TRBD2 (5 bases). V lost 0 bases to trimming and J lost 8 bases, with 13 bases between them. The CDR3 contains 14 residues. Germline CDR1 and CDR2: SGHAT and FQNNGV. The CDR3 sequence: CASSLEYGGGTQYF. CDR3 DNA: TGTGCCAGCAGCTTAGAATATGGAGGCGGAACCCAGTACTTC. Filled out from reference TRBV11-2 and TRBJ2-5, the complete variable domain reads EAGVAQSPRYKIIEKRQSVAFWCNPISGHATLYWYQQILGQGPKLLIQFQNNGVVDDSQLPKDRFSAERLKGVDSTLKIQPAKLEDSAVYLCASSLEYGGGTQYFGPGTRLLVL.

Here the CDR3 DNA reads TGTGCCAGCAGCCCCGGGACTAGCGGTGAGCAGTTCTTC. It yields the protein CASSPGTSGEQFF. V gene TRBV12-3 or TRBV12-4 combines with J gene TRBJ2-1; 11 bases fit TRBD2. V lost 6 bases to trimming and J lost 9 bases; unmatched junction nucleotides: 4. The CDR3 extends over 13 amino acids.

The CDR3 nucleotides are TGTGCCAGCAGCTCCCCAACAGAAAGGACAGATACGCAGTATTTT. As protein: CASSSPTERTDTQYF. This chain uses TRBV7-9 with TRBJ2-3; D is unresolved. Germline V CDR1 and CDR2: SEHNR, FQNEAQ (reference sequence). Trimming left V 4 bases short and J 3 bases short, with 14 bases between. The CDR3 is made up of 15 amino acids. The full variable domain, with the rest looked up from reference TRBV7-9 and TRBJ2-3, is DTGVSQNPRHKITKRGQNVTFRCDPISEHNRLYWYRQTLGQGPEFLTYFQNEAQLEKSRLLSDRFSAERPKGSFSTLEIQRTEQGDSAMYLCASSSPTERTDTQYFGPGTRLTVL.

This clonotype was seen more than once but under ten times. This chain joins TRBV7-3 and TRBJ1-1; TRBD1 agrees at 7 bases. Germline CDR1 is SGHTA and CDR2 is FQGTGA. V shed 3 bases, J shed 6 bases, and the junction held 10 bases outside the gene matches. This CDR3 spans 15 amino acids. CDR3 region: CASSFDRAGIAEAFF. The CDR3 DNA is TGTGCCAGCAGCTTCGACAGGGCTGGTATCGCTGAAGCTTTCTTT.

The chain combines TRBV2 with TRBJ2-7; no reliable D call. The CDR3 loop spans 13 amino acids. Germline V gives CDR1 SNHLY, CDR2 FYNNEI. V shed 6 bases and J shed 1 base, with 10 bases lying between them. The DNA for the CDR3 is TGTGCCAGCAGAGCAGACTCGTCCTACGAGCAGTACTTC. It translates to CASRADSSYEQYF.

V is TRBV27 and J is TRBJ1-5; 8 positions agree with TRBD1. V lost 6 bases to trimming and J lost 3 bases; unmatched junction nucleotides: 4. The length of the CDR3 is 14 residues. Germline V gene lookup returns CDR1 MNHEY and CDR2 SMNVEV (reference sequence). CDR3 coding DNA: TGTGCCAGCAGCCGGACAGGGTTCAATCAGCCCCAGCATTTT. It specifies CASSRTGFNQPQHF.

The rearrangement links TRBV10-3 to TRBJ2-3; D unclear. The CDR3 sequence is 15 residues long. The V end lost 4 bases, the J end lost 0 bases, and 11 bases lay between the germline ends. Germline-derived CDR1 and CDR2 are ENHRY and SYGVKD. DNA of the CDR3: TGTGCCATCAGTGTTGGGCTGACTAGCACAGATACGCAGTATTTT. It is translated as CAISVGLTSTDTQYF.

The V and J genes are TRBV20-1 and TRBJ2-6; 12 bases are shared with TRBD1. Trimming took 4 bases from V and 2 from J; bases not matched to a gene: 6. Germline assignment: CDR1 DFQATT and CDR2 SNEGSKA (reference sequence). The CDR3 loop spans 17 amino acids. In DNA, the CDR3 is TGCAGTGCTAATGCCGGGACAGGGGGCCCTGGGGCCAACGTCCTGACTTTC. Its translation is CSANAGTGGPGANVLTF.